A single sample is the source of the 8 T cell receptor beta chains below, sequenced in a study of cytomegalovirus exposure and HLA in healthy donors (dated by TCRdb to 2015 to 2018). The receptor library was made with the immunoSEQ multiplex PCR assay. As stored in TCRdb, this immuneACCESS dataset retains in-frame rearrangements with V and J assigned. A fraction of the clones does not appear; measured against another copy, unresolved V genes explain less than half of the discrepancy, and the remainder lacks a known reason. The sample includes about 180,000 clones, with 85% observed a single time. 16% of the sample is in the top ten clones. The source material was PBMCs. These receptor sequences come from a man aged 18 to 30 in good health and CMV-seropositive.

The chain combines TRBV5-4 with TRBJ1-2, with a weak D call TRBD1 (5 bases). The CDR3 covers 14 residues. Trimming took off 1 base at V and 6 bases at J, with 13 bases between the two ends. From germline, CDR1 is SGHNT and CDR2 YYREEE (reference sequence). CDR3 region: CASSLWGQGDGYTF. The CDR3 DNA reads as TGTGCCAGCAGCTTGTGGGGTCAGGGCGATGGCTACACCTTC.

This clone was found a few times. The V and J genes are TRBV30 and TRBJ2-5; TRBD2 matches at 9 bases. Germline-derived CDR1 and CDR2 are GTSNPN and SVGIG (reference sequence). The CDR3 covers 17 residues. J was trimmed by 4 bases and V by 1 base; bases with no gene match: 13. The CDR3 loop reads CAWSAIWTSEKGETQYF. As DNA, the CDR3 is TGTGCCTGGAGTGCCATTTGGACTAGCGAGAAAGGAGAGACCCAGTACTTC.

The DNA of the CDR3 is TGTGCCACCGTTGAAGGGGGCCGTGAGGGGTATGGCTACACCTTC. Amino acid sequence: CATVEGGREGYGYTF. V gene TRBV15 combines with J gene TRBJ1-2; 7 positions agree with TRBD1. In germline, CDR1 is LNHNV, CDR2 YYDKDF (reference sequence). V trimming: 8 bases; J trimming: 5 bases; junction bases outside the gene matches: 14. The CDR3 length is 15 residues.

Only one count was recorded for this clone. CDR3 residues: CASSQGWGLNYNEQFF. The CDR3 nucleotides read TGCGCCAGCAGCCAAGGGTGGGGACTTAATTACAATGAGCAGTTCTTC. This chain uses TRBV4-1 with TRBJ2-1; tentatively, D is TRBD2 (6 bases). CDR3 length equals 16 residues. Germline V CDR1 and CDR2: MGHRA, YSYEKL. Trimming removed 1 base from V and 4 bases from J, with 14 bases in between.

The chain has TRBV11-3 and TRBJ2-5; D unclear. The germline gives CDR1 SGHNT, CDR2 YENEEA. CDR3 length equals 15 residues. V was trimmed by 0 bases and J by 2 bases, leaving 10 bases between them. Written as DNA, the CDR3 is TGTGCCAGCAGCTTAGATAGAGCGATTCAAGAGACCCAGTACTTC. It translates to CASSLDRAIQETQYF.

The CDR3: CASSATGVAEEETQYF. CDR3 bases: TGCGCCAGCAGCGCCACAGGGGTAGCGGAGGAAGAGACCCAGTACTTC. The V call is TRBV5-1, the J call TRBJ2-5; D might be TRBD1 (7 bases). In germline, CDR1 is SGHRS, CDR2 YFSETQ. The CDR3 has 16 amino acids. The V end was cut by 4 bases, the J end by 3 bases, with 19 bases between. The whole variable domain, filled in from reference TRBV5-1 and TRBJ2-5, reads KAGVTQTPRYLIKTRGQQVTLSCSPISGHRSVSWYQQTPGQGLQFLFEYFSETQRNKGNFPGRFSGRQFSNSRSEMNVSTLELGDSALYLCASSATGVAEEETQYFGPGTRLLVL.

V and J are TRBV10-2 and TRBJ2-7; 10 bases map to TRBD2. Germline CDR1 is WSHSY and CDR2 is SAAADI. The CDR3 contains 13 residues. V gave up 6 bases and J gave up 5 bases; unmatched junction bases: 4. The chain's CDR3 is CASRSGGAHEQYF. Written as DNA, the CDR3 is TGCGCCAGCAGAAGCGGGGGGGCCCACGAGCAGTACTTC.

This chain uses TRBV10-3 with TRBJ1-2; TRBD1 agrees at 11 bases. Germline trimming cut 6 bases from V and 0 bases from J; bases unmatched to any gene: 6. Germline V gene data show CDR1 as ENHRY and CDR2 as SYGVKD. The CDR3 spans 16 residues. The DNA of the CDR3 is TGTGCCATCAGCGGACAGGGGGCTTTAACTAACTATGGCTACACCTTC. Amino acids: CAISGQGALTNYGYTF.